A selection of T cell receptor beta chains follows, all from one sample in a study of B cell selection in AIRE deficiency. Produced via immunoSEQ multiplex PCR; TCRdb's table is partial and in-frame only. The sample consists of tens of thousands of clones, around 90% of them appearing once. The sequencing input was CD4+CD25+ Tregs sorted from PBMCs. These receptors all come from a human donor in good health. Each CDR3 is given with its conserved first and last residue. Each record gives: D gene, J gene, V gene, CDR3 protein. The D gene is left open where the match is weak.

D: -
J: TRBJ1-3
V: TRBV9
CDR3: CASSASGGNTIYF

D: -
J: TRBJ2-7
V: TRBV20-1
CDR3: CRVGGPGAQYF

D: -
J: TRBJ2-6
V: TRBV12-2
CDR3: CASRARTSTQSRANVLTF

D: -
J: TRBJ2-1
V: TRBV5-1
CDR3: CASSRGISSDEQFF

D: -
J: TRBJ1-2
V: TRBV5-4
CDR3: CASSWGAGNKGYGYTF

D: -
J: TRBJ1-2
V: TRBV7-2
CDR3: CASSKETNYGYTF

D: TRBD2
J: TRBJ2-2
V: TRBV29-1
CDR3: CSVEEALAGTGELFF

D: -
J: TRBJ2-3
V: TRBV5-3
CDR3: CARIGDTQYF

D: TRBD1
J: TRBJ1-2
V: TRBV19
CDR3: CASSISRQGAYGYTF

D: TRBD2
J: TRBJ2-7
V: TRBV10-2
CDR3: CASSGGGAVSVYEQYF

D: -
J: TRBJ1-5
V: TRBV27
CDR3: CASTPGETTSNQPQHF

D: -
J: TRBJ1-5
V: TRBV7-3
CDR3: CASSPRTADQPQHF

D: -
J: TRBJ1-2
V: TRBV5-4
CDR3: CASSLDARIYGYTF

D: TRBD1
J: TRBJ1-2
V: TRBV6-1
CDR3: CASKSDRARGYTF

D: TRBD2
J: TRBJ2-7
V: TRBV7-2
CDR3: CASSLSSSGGSYEQYF

D: TRBD1
J: TRBJ1-2
V: TRBV7-2
CDR3: CASSFRDRGVIFVGYTF

D: -
J: TRBJ1-2
V: TRBV30
CDR3: CAWRHRATNYGYTF

D: -
J: TRBJ2-3
V: TRBV5-4
CDR3: CASSTPPGTDTQYF

D: -
J: TRBJ1-4
V: TRBV27
CDR3: CASSRRDTNEKLFF

D: -
J: TRBJ1-3
V: TRBV25-1
CDR3: CASGSSGNTIYF

D: TRBD1
J: TRBJ1-5
V: TRBV18
CDR3: CASSLAGGSGQPQHF

D: -
J: TRBJ2-2
V: TRBV18
CDR3: CASSRMAADYTGELFF

D: TRBD1
J: TRBJ1-1
V: TRBV18
CDR3: CASSPGQGFVNTEAFF

D: -
J: TRBJ2-1
V: TRBV5-1
CDR3: CASSLLVSSYNEQFF

D: -
J: TRBJ2-7
V: TRBV11-3
CDR3: CASSSYVIYEQYF

D: -
J: TRBJ1-1
V: TRBV5-1
CDR3: CASSLEGTYSLNTEAFF

D: TRBD1
J: TRBJ2-5
V: TRBV6-5
CDR3: CASSFRDRGRETQYF

D: TRBD1
J: TRBJ1-2
V: TRBV18
CDR3: CASSPMANRDRVYTF

D: TRBD1
J: TRBJ2-7
V: TRBV6-1
CDR3: CASSTGGPYEQYF

D: -
J: TRBJ2-3
V: TRBV6-1
CDR3: CASSEWMERRRTDTQYF

D: -
J: TRBJ2-1
V: TRBV6-1
CDR3: CASTIYRPYNEQFF

D: -
J: TRBJ1-1
V: TRBV5-1
CDR3: CASSSTDTNTEAFF

D: TRBD1
J: TRBJ1-1
V: TRBV9
CDR3: CASSPPRTGVATEAFF

D: TRBD1
J: TRBJ1-2
V: TRBV5-1
CDR3: CASRRTGEGGYTF

D: -
J: TRBJ2-5
V: TRBV28
CDR3: CASSLYGGYHRETQYF

D: -
J: TRBJ2-3
V: TRBV7-8
CDR3: CASSLGPGRPADTQYF

D: -
J: TRBJ2-5
V: TRBV18
CDR3: CASSPPTGRETQYF

D: -
J: TRBJ1-1
V: TRBV5-1
CDR3: CASSPRMNTEAFF

D: -
J: TRBJ2-1
V: TRBV7-6
CDR3: CASSLGREEQFF

D: -
J: TRBJ1-3
V: TRBV18
CDR3: CASSPPAGVRGNTIYF

D: -
J: TRBJ2-5
V: TRBV16
CDR3: CASSHPTPKLGETQYF

D: -
J: TRBJ2-2
V: TRBV5-1
CDR3: CASSRVITGELFF

D: -
J: TRBJ1-1
V: TRBV28
CDR3: CASSERNTEAFF

D: TRBD1
J: TRBJ2-1
V: TRBV28
CDR3: CASSFPLGQGVLFRSYNEQFF

D: TRBD1
J: TRBJ1-5
V: TRBV7-2
CDR3: CASSSQGAGQPQHF

D: -
J: TRBJ1-4
V: TRBV2
CDR3: CASSPGPNLLNEKLFF

D: -
J: TRBJ2-2
V: TRBV25-1
CDR3: CASSDLAGGVTGELFF

D: TRBD1
J: TRBJ1-2
V: TRBV6-6
CDR3: CASQNYRGRDGYTF

D: -
J: TRBJ2-7
V: TRBV6-6
CDR3: CASSIGHGSSYEQYF